One sample yielded the 8 T cell receptor beta chains listed below, sequenced in a study of sequential checkpoint blockade in melanoma. Assay used: immunoSEQ multiplex PCR; TCRdb lists only in-frame clones, some missing. The data hold approximately 8,000 clones, with roughly 27% observed a single time. Specified treatment: randomized to nivolumab then ipilimumab (arm A) or the reverse (arm B). The sequencing here drew on tumor tissue (inferred from file names), taken from a patient given nivolumab and ipilimumab in sequence. The receptor source for this set is a human donor with melanoma.

This clone turned up a few times. The J gene is TRBJ2-2, the V gene TRBV9, with D unclear. Looked up from germline, CDR1 is SGDLS and CDR2 is YYNGEE. The CDR3 consists of 15 residues. Trimming took off 0 bases at V and 2 bases at J, with 8 bases between the two ends. The CDR3 DNA reads TGTGCCAGCAGCGTAGGGGCCACCAACACCGGGGAGCTGTTTTTT. Translated: CASSVGATNTGELFF.

This clone counts as medium-sized. The gene calls are TRBV11-3 and TRBJ1-4; D perhaps matches TRBD1 (5 bases). Trimming removed 3 bases at V and 8 bases at J, with 13 bases between. The CDR3 covers 14 residues. CDR1 is SGHNT and CDR2 is YENEEA in the germline V gene. In nucleotides, the CDR3 is TGTGCCAGCAGCTTTTGGGGACTTGACGAAAAACTGTTTTTT. Translating gives CASSFWGLDEKLFF.

The chain combines TRBV29-1 with TRBJ2-3, with TRBD2 matching over 9 bases. Trimming cost V 4 bases and J 0 bases; bases outside gene matches: 2. The CDR3 consists of 14 residues. The germline CDR1 and CDR2 sequences are SQVTM and ANQGSEA. CDR3 DNA sequence: TGCAGCGTTGGTACTAGCGGGAGCACAGATACGCAGTATTTT. It specifies CSVGTSGSTDTQYF.

The rearrangement links TRBV6-8 to TRBJ2-5; D not resolved. V lost 10 bases, J lost 1 base, and 10 bases lay in between. The CDR3 consists of 12 residues. Germline CDR1 MNHGY, CDR2 SAAAGT. CDR3 coding DNA: TGTGCCACCGCCGGCGGCCAAGAGACCCAGTACTTC. Its protein product is CATAGGQETQYF.

This clone is categorized as medium-sized (0.01 to 0.1%). The chain couples TRBV11-3 to TRBJ2-2, with 7 bases matching TRBD2. V was pared by 1 base and J by 4 bases, with 3 bases of the junction left unmatched. The CDR3 spans 15 residues. Germline-derived CDR1 and CDR2 are SGHNT and YENEEA. The CDR3 spells CASSLGLAATGELFF. The CDR3 DNA sequence: TGTGCCAGCAGCTTAGGGCTAGCGGCCACCGGGGAGCTGTTTTTT.

The chain links TRBV19 to TRBJ2-4; 9 nucleotides line up with TRBD1. This CDR3 region has 13 residues. CDR1 LNHDA and CDR2 SQIVND come from the germline V gene (reference sequence). The junction had 1 base not matched to a gene; V was cut back by 5 bases and J by 5 bases. The CDR3 sequence is CASSRDRENIQYF. CDR3 DNA sequence: TGTGCCAGTAGTCGGGACAGGGAAAACATTCAGTACTTC.

This clone has just a few counts. This rearrangement joins TRBV12-5 to TRBJ1-2; 9 nucleotides line up with TRBD1. Germline V gives CDR1 LGHNT, CDR2 FRNRAP. There are 14 residues in the CDR3. Here the CDR3 DNA reads TGTGCCAGCACCCCCGGACAGGGGATGATCGGCTACACCTTC. Protein product: CASTPGQGMIGYTF.

This clone was seen more than once but under ten times. Compared with germline, one end of the junction differs, possibly owing to a read error. The rearrangement joins TRBV11-3 to TRBJ2-7, with 7 bases identical to TRBD1. Germline values: CDR1 SGHNT, CDR2 YENEEA. The CDR3 length is 14 residues. CDR3 in DNA: TGTGCCAGCACCTTACAGGGGACCTTCTCCGAGCAGTACTTC. As protein: CASTLQGTFSEQYF.